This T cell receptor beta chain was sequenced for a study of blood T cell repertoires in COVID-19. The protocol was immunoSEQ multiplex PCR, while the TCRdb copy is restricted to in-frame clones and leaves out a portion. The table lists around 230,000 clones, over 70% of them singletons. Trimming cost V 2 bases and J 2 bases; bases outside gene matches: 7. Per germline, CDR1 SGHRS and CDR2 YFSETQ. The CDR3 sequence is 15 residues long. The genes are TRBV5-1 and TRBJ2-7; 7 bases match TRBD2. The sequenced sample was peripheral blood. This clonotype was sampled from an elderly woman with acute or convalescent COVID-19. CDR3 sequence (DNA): TGCGCCAGCAGCTTCGTAAGCGGGACGACCTACGAGCAGTACTTC. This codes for CASSFVSGTTYEQYF.